One sample yielded the 10 T cell receptor beta chains listed below, sequenced in a study of shared clonotypes between healthy human individuals (dated by TCRdb to 2020 to 2022). The library was built by means of the immunoSEQ multiplex PCR assay. TCRdb limited this immuneACCESS table to in-frame rearrangements with V and J called. A share of clones is missing; checked studies link under half to unresolved V genes, and the rest is unexplained. This sample comprises 950,000 to 1,100,000 clones, about 70% of them detected only once. Together, the top ten hold about 1.5% of the sample. The sequenced sample consisted of memory CD4+ T cells sorted from blood. The cell subset or site label corresponds to: CD45RA-negative fraction. Every receptor here comes from a man between 18 and 29 years old in good health.

The rearrangement joins TRBV5-1 to TRBJ2-5; 11 positions agree with TRBD2. Germline V CDR1 and CDR2: SGHRS, YFSETQ. V lost 4 bases and J lost 4; bases outside the gene matches: 9. The CDR3 runs 16 residues. The CDR3 DNA sequence: TGCGCCAGCAGCCCTTTAGCGGGGGGGCCGGCAGAGACCCAGTACTTC. Its translation: CASSPLAGGPAETQYF. The entire variable domain, with the rest obtained from reference TRBV5-1 and TRBJ2-5, is as follows: KAGVTQTPRYLIKTRGQQVTLSCSPISGHRSVSWYQQTPGQGLQFLFEYFSETQRNKGNFPGRFSGRQFSNSRSEMNVSTLELGDSALYLCASSPLAGGPAETQYFGPGTRLLVL.

The rearrangement uses TRBV5-6 and TRBJ1-3; tentative D call: TRBD1 (6 bases). V was shortened by 2 bases and J by 0 bases, with 15 bases between the two germline ends. This CDR3 has 17 residues. CDR1 is SGHDT and CDR2 is YYEEEE in the germline V gene. Written as DNA, the CDR3 is TGTGCCAGCAGCTTTGCGGGTACAGGGTACTCTGGAAACACCATATATTTT. It translates to CASSFAGTGYSGNTIYF.

The V gene is TRBV7-6, the J gene TRBJ1-6; TRBD1 might be the D (6 bases). The CDR3 runs 17 residues. V lost 5 bases to trimming and J lost 4 bases, with 18 bases between them. Germline CDR1 and CDR2: SGHVS and FNYEAQ. CDR3 DNA: TGTGCCAGCAGCCGGACCAGTTCAGGGGTTTATAATTCACCCCTCCACTTT. This codes for CASSRTSSGVYNSPLHF.

This clone appeared once. The chain carries TRBV30 and TRBJ1-2; tentative D call: TRBD1 (6 bases). The CDR3 has 13 amino acids. Trimming removed 7 bases from V and 3 bases from J, with 15 bases in between. Germline lookup yields CDR1 GTSNPN and CDR2 SVGIG (reference sequence). The CDR3 loop is CASAAGTYYGYTF. For the CDR3, the DNA is TGTGCCTCAGCCGCCGGGACATACTATGGCTACACCTTC. Full variable domain (rest looked up from reference TRBV30 and TRBJ1-2): SQTIHQWPATLVQPVGSPLSLECTVEGTSNPNLYWYRQAAGRGLQLLFYSVGIGQISSEVPQNLSASRPQDRQFILSSKKLLLSDSGFYLCASAAGTYYGYTFGSGTRLTVV.

This clone was seen only once. The chain uses TRBV4-1 and TRBJ2-1; 9 bases match TRBD1. Germline loops: CDR1 MGHRA, CDR2 YSYEKL. The V and J ends lost 8 bases and 4 bases, in that order; junction bases with no gene match: 12. The CDR3 loop spans 16 amino acids. Here the CDR3 reads CASSGTGPGDYNEQFF. The CDR3 nucleotides are TGCGCCAGCTCCGGGACAGGGCCTGGTGATTACAATGAGCAGTTCTTC.

The chain employs TRBV20-1 and TRBJ1-1; TRBD1 matches 8 bases. V lost 5 bases, J lost 7 bases, and 3 bases stayed unmatched. The CDR3 loop spans 11 amino acids. CDR1 and CDR2 (germline): DFQATT, SNEGSKA (reference sequence). CDR3 amino acids: CSAGTGFEAFF. The DNA of the CDR3 is TGCAGTGCTGGGACAGGTTTTGAAGCTTTCTTT.

The chain is built from TRBV28 and TRBJ1-4; 7 bases line up with TRBD1. This CDR3 spans 14 amino acids. V lost 7 bases and J lost 4; bases outside the gene matches: 6. CDR1 and CDR2 (germline): MDHEN, SYDVKM. CDR3 residues: CASKYRGINEKLFF. The CDR3 DNA follows: TGTGCCAGCAAATACAGGGGAATTAATGAAAAACTGTTTTTT. Full variable domain (remainder filled in from reference TRBV28 and TRBJ1-4): DVKVTQSSRYLVKRTGEKVFLECVQDMDHENMFWYRQDPGLGLRLIYFSYDVKMKEKGDIPEGYSVSREKKERFSLILESASTNQTSMYLCASKYRGINEKLFFGSGTQLSVL.

The CDR3 DNA reads TGTGCCAGCAGCTTATATCGAGGGGGCACCGGGGAGCTGTTTTTT. Translating it yields CASSLYRGGTGELFF. The gene calls are TRBV7-9 and TRBJ2-2; possibly TRBD1 for D (6 bases). The CDR3 length is 15 residues. V was shortened by 2 bases and J by 4 bases, with 11 bases between the two germline ends. CDR1 is SEHNR, CDR2 FQNEAQ, per germline (reference sequence).

The rearrangement links TRBV7-6 to TRBJ2-7; TRBD1 agrees at 9 bases. The CDR3 extends over 15 amino acids. The V and J ends lost 5 bases and 5 bases, in that order; junction bases with no gene match: 10. Germline values: CDR1 SGHVS, CDR2 FNYEAQ. The CDR3 here is CASSPSGTGPHEQYF. The CDR3 nucleotides are TGTGCCAGCAGCCCCTCCGGGACAGGGCCCCACGAGCAGTACTTC. The full variable domain, in which reference TRBV7-6 and TRBJ2-7 provide the parts outside the CDR3, is GAGVSQSPRYKVTKRGQDVALRCDPISGHVSLYWYRQALGQGPEFLTYFNYEAQQDKSGLPNDRFSAERPEGSISTLTIQRTEQRDSAMYRCASSPSGTGPHEQYFGPGTRLTVT.

This chain connects TRBV30 to TRBJ1-2; TRBD1 is a possible D gene (5 bases). V lost 4 bases and J lost 6, with 21 bases in between. The CDR3 is made up of 15 amino acids. Germline V gives CDR1 GTSNPN, CDR2 SVGIG (reference sequence). The CDR3 coding sequence is TGTGCCTGGAATCATATGGGTCCGGGGGGGGATGGCTACACCTTC. It translates to CAWNHMGPGGDGYTF.